This T cell receptor beta chain was sequenced during a study of blood T cells in healthy people across ages. Germline lookup yields CDR1 DFQATT and CDR2 SNEGSKA (reference sequence). Trimming pared 5 bases from V and 8 bases from J, leaving 16 bases between. This CDR3 is built from 14 residues. The authors ran a second PCR of roughly 6 to 12 cycles using a sample-barcoded 5' primer and a J-beta primer mix. Each cDNA was tagged by a template-switch adaptor containing 12 random nucleotides. From the 5' RACE reads, TCRdb called clonotypes with MiXCR, one entry per CDR3 protein. The sample consists of about 1.6 million distinct CDR3 sequences, around 35% of them appearing once. Every donor contributed about 10 milliliters of peripheral blood by blood draw.

This sequence joins TRBV20-1 and TRBJ1-6; the D gene is possibly TRBD1 (5 bases). Sequenced input: blood. This sequence originates from a young woman in good health. The CDR3 spells CSAQRGGEHSPLHF. The CDR3 nucleotides read TGCAGTGCTCAACGGGGGGGAGAGCATTCACCCCTCCACTTT.